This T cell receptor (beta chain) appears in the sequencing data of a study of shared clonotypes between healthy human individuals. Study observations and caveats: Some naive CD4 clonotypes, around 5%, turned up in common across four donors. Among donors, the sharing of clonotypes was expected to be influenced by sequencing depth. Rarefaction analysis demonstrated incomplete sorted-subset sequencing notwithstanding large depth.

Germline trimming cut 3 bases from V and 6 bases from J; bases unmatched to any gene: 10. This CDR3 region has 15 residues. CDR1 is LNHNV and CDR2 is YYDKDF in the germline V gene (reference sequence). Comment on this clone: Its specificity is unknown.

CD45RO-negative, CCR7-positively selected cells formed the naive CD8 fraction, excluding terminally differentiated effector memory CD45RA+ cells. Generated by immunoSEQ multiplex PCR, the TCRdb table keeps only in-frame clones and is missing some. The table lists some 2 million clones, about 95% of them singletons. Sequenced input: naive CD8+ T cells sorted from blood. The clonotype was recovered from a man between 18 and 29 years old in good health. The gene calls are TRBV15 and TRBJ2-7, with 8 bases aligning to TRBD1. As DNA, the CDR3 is TGTGCCACCAGCAGCCCCGGGACAGGATACTTCGAGCAGTACTTC. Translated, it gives CATSSPGTGYFEQYF.